Listed below are T cell receptor beta chains from one sample, sequenced in a study of blood T cells in healthy people across ages. TCRdb independently ran MiXCR on the 5' RACE reads; one entry per CDR3 protein. This sample has over 1.5 million distinct CDR3 sequences, with about 49% found just once. Sequencing input: blood. The source of these receptors is a woman aged 40 to 50 in good health. Both conserved end residues are trimmed from each CDR3.

J	V	length	CDR3
TRBJ2-1	TRBV6-5	13	ASSRTRGVYNEQF
TRBJ2-4	TRBV29-1	17	SVEWANKRGGLAKNIQY
TRBJ1-5	TRBV6-6	13	ASRPQGRDDQPQH
TRBJ1-5	TRBV6-6	11	ASSYVGNQPQH
TRBJ1-5	TRBV5-6	14	ASSRSGTELNQPQH
TRBJ2-4	TRBV5-6	12	VSSLVQGGNIQY
TRBJ2-6	TRBV28	13	ASRGLLSGANVLT
TRBJ1-2	TRBV28	10	ASRSGLYGYT
TRBJ2-3	TRBV7-8	17	ASSPRGASGGGNTDTQY
TRBJ2-6	TRBV27	15	TSSKHGTGSGANVLT
TRBJ2-7	TRBV3-1	13	ASSRFAAGSYEQY
TRBJ2-3	TRBV12-3/TRBV12-4	14	ASSGSRRTSTDTQY
TRBJ1-2	TRBV4-1	14	ASSRGSEGANYGYT
TRBJ2-1	TRBV11-2	14	ASTSGRTSGVNEQF
TRBJ2-7	TRBV20-1	11	SAVRGRSYEQY
TRBJ1-6	TRBV25-1	12	ASIPLGTNSPLH
TRBJ2-1	TRBV20-1	13	SAREAGVLGNEQF
TRBJ1-2	TRBV6-5	15	ASSYRANRQASYGYT
TRBJ2-5	TRBV28	15	ASSRSGTGVPQETQY
TRBJ2-5	TRBV4-1	13	ASSQDRSREETQY
TRBJ2-1	TRBV6-5	10	ASGGSNNEQF
TRBJ2-4	TRBV4-1	10	ASSQWTDIQY
TRBJ2-7	TRBV7-7	12	ASSKGSQAYEQY
TRBJ2-3	TRBV7-2	18	ASSQRQGLTSGVNTDTQY
TRBJ2-7	TRBV9	12	ASSVGTVPYERY
TRBJ2-6	TRBV19	16	ASSPGDRASSGANVLT
TRBJ2-7	TRBV5-6	15	ASSLTTGTGASYEQY
TRBJ2-5	TRBV5-1	12	ASSWTSGGETQY
TRBJ2-4	TRBV10-3	12	AISRGAGENIQY
TRBJ1-2	TRBV6-1	18	ASSRPTSGQGGGRPYGYT
TRBJ2-6	TRBV20-1	12	SATDRGEANVLT
TRBJ1-1	TRBV20-1	12	SARVAGVNTEAF
TRBJ2-3	TRBV5-1	14	ASSPNAQGLTDTQY
TRBJ1-4	TRBV4-1	15	ASSHPGLTATNEKLF
TRBJ2-5	TRBV14	10	ASSQVSQTQY
TRBJ1-2	TRBV20-1	12	SASRQGISNGYT
TRBJ1-1	TRBV9	11	ASSVGPYGEAF
TRBJ2-3	TRBV7-2	17	ASSSRGPDIISSTDTQY
TRBJ2-7	TRBV20-1	11	SAPYGALYEQY
TRBJ2-1	TRBV4-1	14	ASSQEGSGGPDEQF
TRBJ1-1	TRBV28	11	ASSPLSNTEAF
TRBJ1-2	TRBV21-1	13	ASSKPLDRDYGYT